What follows is one T cell receptor (beta chain) and its context. The repertoire was sequenced with immunoSEQ multiplex PCR; TCRdb's copy has only in-frame clones and lacks some. This sample has roughly 93,000 clones, with roughly 90% found just once. This sample was taken from a study of T cell changes during pregnancy in multiple sclerosis. Sample: peripheral blood, taken before pregnancy. The receptor comes from a female donor with multiple sclerosis, enrolled in a pregnancy study.

The CDR3 reads CASSLDLRTGVFGEQYF. For the CDR3, the DNA is TGTGCCAGCAGCTTAGATCTCCGGACAGGGGTATTCGGCGAGCAGTACTTC. The chain carries TRBV11-2 and TRBJ2-7; 9 nucleotides match TRBD1. The CDR3 loop spans 17 amino acids. V shed 0 bases, J shed 6 bases, and the junction held 12 bases outside the gene matches. Germline lookup yields CDR1 SGHAT and CDR2 FQNNGV. The full variable domain, completed using reference TRBV11-2 and TRBJ2-7, is EAGVAQSPRYKIIEKRQSVAFWCNPISGHATLYWYQQILGQGPKLLIQFQNNGVVDDSQLPKDRFSAERLKGVDSTLKIQPAKLEDSAVYLCASSLDLRTGVFGEQYFGPGTRLTVT.